This T cell receptor (beta chain) was recorded in a study of vaccination and CD4 T cells after COVID-19. Overall study results and limits: There were relatively few convalescent patients studied, and there were no early post-infection timepoints.

The Oncomine TCR Beta short-read assay was applied to DNA of cultured CD4+ T cells. TCRdb re-analysed the PCR reads in MiXCR, keeping a single row per CDR3 protein. The sample holds approximately 11,000 distinct CDR3 sequences, about three fifths seen once. As concerns this clonotype: What it binds is not known.

V shed 1 base and J shed 6 bases, with 13 bases lying between them. The CDR3 is made up of 13 amino acids. Germline CDR1 and CDR2: DFQATT and SNEGSKA (reference sequence). Treatment of the sample: roughly 11-day PBMC culture with coronavirus spike peptide pools or control peptides (ViraFEST assay). The V gene is TRBV20-1, the J gene TRBJ2-7; no clear D gene. The source material was CD4+ T cells from blood, cultured in vitro. The TCR was taken from a human donor who had recovered from COVID-19. This CDR3 reads CSARVPTGLEQYF. CDR3 nucleotide sequence: TGCAGTGCTAGAGTTCCCACGGGCCTCGAGCAGTACTTC.